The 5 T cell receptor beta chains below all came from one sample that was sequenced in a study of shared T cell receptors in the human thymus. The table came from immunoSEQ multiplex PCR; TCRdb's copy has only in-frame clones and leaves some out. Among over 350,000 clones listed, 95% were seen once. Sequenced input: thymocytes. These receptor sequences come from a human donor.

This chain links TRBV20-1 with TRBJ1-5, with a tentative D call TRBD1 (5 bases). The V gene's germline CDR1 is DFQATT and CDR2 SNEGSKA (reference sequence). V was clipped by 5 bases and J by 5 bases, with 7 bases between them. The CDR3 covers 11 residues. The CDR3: CSAGTYQPQHF. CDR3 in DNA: TGCAGTGCTGGGACCTATCAGCCCCAGCATTTT.

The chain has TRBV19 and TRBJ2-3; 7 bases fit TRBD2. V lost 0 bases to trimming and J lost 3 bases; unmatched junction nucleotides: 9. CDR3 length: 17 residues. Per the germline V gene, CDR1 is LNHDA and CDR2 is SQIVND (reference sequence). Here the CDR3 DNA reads TGTGCCAGTAGTATAGATCGGGAACTAGCGAGGACAGATACGCAGTATTTT. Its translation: CASSIDRELARTDTQYF. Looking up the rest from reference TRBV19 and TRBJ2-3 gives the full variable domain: DGGITQSPKYLFRKEGQNVTLSCEQNLNHDAMYWYRQDPGQGLRLIYYSQIVNDFQKGDIAEGYSVSREKKESFPLTVTSAQKNPTAFYLCASSIDRELARTDTQYFGPGTRLTVL.

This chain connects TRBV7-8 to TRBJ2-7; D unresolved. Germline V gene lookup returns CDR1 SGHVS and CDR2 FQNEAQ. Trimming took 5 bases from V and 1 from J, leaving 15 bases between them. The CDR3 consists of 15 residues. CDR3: CASSATVPSSYEQYF. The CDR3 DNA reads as TGTGCCAGCAGCGCAACCGTCCCAAGTTCCTACGAGCAGTACTTC.

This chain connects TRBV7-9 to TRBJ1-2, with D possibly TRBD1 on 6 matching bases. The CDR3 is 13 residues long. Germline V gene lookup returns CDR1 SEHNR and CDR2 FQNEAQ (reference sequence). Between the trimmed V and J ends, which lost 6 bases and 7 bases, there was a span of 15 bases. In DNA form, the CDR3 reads TGTGCCAGCAGATTATCAGGGGAGGGTGGCTACACCTTC. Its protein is CASRLSGEGGYTF.

CDR3 nucleotides: TGTGCCAGAGCGCCTGCTGGGACACGGCGTTTCTTT. Its translation: CARAPAGTRRFF. The rearrangement joins TRBV27 to TRBJ1-1, with D perhaps matching TRBD1 (6 bases). CDR1 MNHEY and CDR2 SMNVEV come from the germline V gene (reference sequence). Trimming removed 9 bases at V and 13 bases at J, with 21 bases between. This CDR3 comprises 12 residues.